A selection of T cell receptor beta chains follows, all from one sample in a study of cytomegalovirus exposure and HLA in healthy donors. The data were produced by immunoSEQ multiplex PCR, yet TCRdb's version contains in-frame clones alone and is incomplete. Of about 69,000 clones listed, roughly 95% are singletons. The material sequenced was PBMCs. All receptors come from a woman aged 18-30 years in good health and CMV-seropositive. Each CDR3 is given with its conserved first and last residue. The D gene is left open where the match is weak. A clone size is listed for some rows: how often the clone was seen (once, few, many), or a class if it is expanded.

d_call,clone_size,v_call,j_call,cdr3_aa,cdr3_nt
-,-,TRBV30,TRBJ2-7,CAWSLWGSSYEQYF,TGTGCCTGGAGCCTTTGGGGCAGCTCCTACGAGCAGTACTTC
TRBD2,-,TRBV2,TRBJ2-3,CAGSRTSGRPENTDTQYF,TGTGCCGGATCGAGGACTAGCGGGAGGCCCGAGAACACAGATACGCAGTATTTT
-,-,TRBV4-2,TRBJ2-7,CASSQEDFSGPSYEQYF,TGTGCCAGCAGCCAAGAGGACTTTAGCGGCCCTTCCTACGAGCAGTACTTC
TRBD2,-,TRBV7-8,TRBJ2-3,CASSSRKKTSGSLDTQYF,TGTGCCAGCAGCTCCAGAAAAAAAACTAGCGGGAGTTTGGATACGCAGTATTTT
-,few,TRBV11-2,TRBJ2-1,CASSLAGNEQFF,TGTGCCAGCAGCTTAGCGGGAAATGAGCAGTTCTTC
TRBD2,-,TRBV5-4,TRBJ2-4,CASSPGLAGERNIQYF,TGTGCCAGCAGCCCAGGACTAGCGGGAGAGAGAAACATTCAGTACTTC
TRBD2,-,TRBV5-1,TRBJ2-1,CASSLAGTSGNHKFF,TGCGCCAGCAGCTTGGCGGGGACTAGCGGGAATCACAAGTTCTTC
-,-,TRBV27,TRBJ1-5,CASSGRAGGYSNQPQHF,TGTGCCAGCAGTGGAAGGGCGGGTGGCTATAGCAATCAGCCCCAGCATTTT
TRBD2,-,TRBV7-8,TRBJ2-7,CASSLGAGTNPSYEQYF,TGTGCCAGCAGCTTAGGTGCCGGGACTAACCCATCCTACGAGCAGTACTTC
-,once,TRBV7-8,TRBJ2-1,CASSFRDSYYNEQFF,TGTGCCAGCAGCTTCCGGGACTCTTACTACAATGAGCAGTTCTTC
-,-,TRBV28,TRBJ1-5,CASSPAGHSAQHF,TGTGCCAGCAGCCCGGCGGGGCACTCGGCCCAGCATTTT
TRBD1,-,TRBV5-8,TRBJ2-7,CASSLLQGKYEQYF,TGTGCCAGCAGCTTGCTACAGGGGAAATACGAGCAGTACTTC
TRBD1,-,TRBV15,TRBJ1-2,CATSRYARQGDYGYTF,TGTGCCACCAGCAGATACGCCCGACAGGGGGACTATGGCTACACCTTC
TRBD1,few,TRBV14,TRBJ1-1,CASSQWTGGNTEAFF,TGTGCCAGCAGCCAATGGACAGGGGGCAACACTGAAGCTTTCTTT
-,-,TRBV25-1,TRBJ2-5,CARDRIRETQYF,TGTGCCAGAGACAGGATCCGGGAGACCCAGTACTTC
-,-,TRBV29-1,TRBJ2-3,CSVERVSRGVTQYF,TGCAGCGTTGAAAGGGTCTCCCGGGGAGTTACGCAGTATTTT
-,-,TRBV27,TRBJ2-7,CASSLSVAVYEQYF,TGTGCCAGCAGTTTATCGGTAGCAGTCTACGAGCAGTACTTC
TRBD2,-,TRBV7-9,TRBJ2-3,CASSLRGLAGSSTDTQYF,TGTGCCAGCAGCTTAAGAGGCCTAGCGGGTTCTAGCACAGATACGCAGTATTTT
TRBD1,once,TRBV5-1,TRBJ2-3,CASSSGTGGGTDTQYF,TGCGCCAGCAGCTCCGGGACAGGGGGGGGCACAGATACGCAGTATTTT
-,-,TRBV15,TRBJ2-1,CATASSTYNEQFF,TGTGCCACTGCCTCTAGCACCTACAATGAGCAGTTCTTC
-,-,TRBV4-3,TRBJ1-1,CASSQDEVNTEAFF,TGCGCCAGCAGCCAAGATGAGGTGAACACTGAAGCTTTCTTT
TRBD1,-,TRBV4-2,TRBJ1-1,CASSQHPQGQGPEAFF,TGTGCCAGCAGCCAACACCCGCAGGGACAGGGGCCTGAAGCTTTCTTT
-,-,TRBV11-2,TRBJ2-5,CASSLGKIAYIQETQYF,TGTGCCAGCAGCTTAGGAAAGATAGCGTACATCCAAGAGACCCAGTACTTC
-,-,TRBV4-1,TRBJ2-1,CASSHRRDPNEQFF,TGCGCCAGCAGCCATAGGCGGGACCCCAATGAGCAGTTCTTC
TRBD2,-,TRBV4-1,TRBJ2-3,CASSHPIAGGLYTQYF,TGCGCCAGCAGCCACCCGATAGCGGGAGGGTTATATACGCAGTATTTT
-,-,TRBV27,TRBJ2-7,CASSQGRPEGGYEQYF,TGTGCCAGCAGTCAGGGCCGCCCGGAGGGTGGCTACGAGCAGTACTTC
TRBD2,once,TRBV6-5,TRBJ2-7,CASSYSASGYEQYF,TGTGCCAGCAGTTACTCTGCTAGCGGGTACGAGCAGTACTTC
-,-,TRBV4-2,TRBJ1-1,CASSRPRESNTEAFF,TGTGCCAGCAGCCGACCCCGGGAATCGAACACTGAAGCTTTCTTT
-,-,TRBV5-6,TRBJ2-4,CASSLGTDSVAKNIQYF,TGTGCCAGCAGCTTGGGGACTGACTCGGTAGCCAAAAACATTCAGTACTTC
TRBD1,-,TRBV27,TRBJ2-7,CASSPLSEGNRGRDEQYF,TGTGCCAGCAGTCCACTCTCCGAGGGAAACAGGGGGCGCGACGAGCAGTACTTC
-,-,TRBV5-4,TRBJ2-7,CASSFAGFDEQYF,TGTGCCAGCAGCTTTGCAGGGTTTGACGAGCAGTACTTC